The T cell receptor beta chain under discussion was sequenced for a study of T cell repertoires in cytomegalovirus infection. Looked up from germline, CDR1 is MNHEY and CDR2 is SMNVEV (reference sequence). V dropped 5 bases and J dropped 5; count of bases not matched to a gene: 9. The CDR3 covers 16 residues. TCRdb called the reads again in MiXCR, with one record for every CDR3 protein. The sample has about 220,000 distinct CDR3 sequences, 35% to 45% seen once. This clonotype was counted between two and nine times. The antigen is unknown. This specimen consisted of CD8+ T cells from cultured PBMCs, obtained from culture after CMV antigen stimulation. The chain uses TRBV27 and TRBJ2-3; TRBD2 aligns across 11 bases. The source of this sequence is a human donor in good health (CMV status not recorded). Some clones in this sample may be carry-over from other donors' samples. The chain's CDR3 is CASSGASGRTGDTQYF. DNA for the CDR3: TGTGCCAGCAGTGGGGCTAGCGGGAGGACTGGAGATACGCAGTATTTT.